This TCR beta chain is drawn from a study of T cells in Graves' hyperthyroidism and ophthalmopathy. Researchers took RNA transcripts and amplified the TCR beta CDR3 regions from them. TCR CDR3 regions were first amplified by RT-PCR with HTBI primers. MiXCR was run by TCRdb on the multiplex PCR reads, yielding one entry per CDR3 protein. Altogether about 610,000 distinct CDR3 sequences are present, about 15% being singletons, with the ten largest covering approximately 4.3%. This CDR3 is 16 amino acids long. The germline gives CDR1 LGHNA, CDR2 YSLEER. The V end lost 1 base, the J end lost 1 base, and 13 bases lay between the germline ends. The study included ophthalmopathy patients with Clinical Activity Score at least 3, NOSPECS grade at least 4 and duration under 3 months. This sample holds PBMCs from approximately 10 ml fresh peripheral blood.

The chain links TRBV4-3 to TRBJ2-5, with D possibly matching TRBD2 (6 bases). The receptor was derived from a middle-aged woman with Graves' ophthalmopathy. Input material: blood. The CDR3 region is CASSQAADYGQETQYF. The DNA for the CDR3 is TGCGCCAGCAGCCAAGCCGCGGACTACGGCCAAGAGACCCAGTACTTC.